This is a list of T cell receptor beta chains from one sample in a study of blood T cell repertoires in COVID-19. TCRdb's copy holds only in-frame clones and misses some; the assay was immunoSEQ multiplex PCR. The data contain over 95,000 clones, about four fifths of them singletons. The specimen sequenced was peripheral blood. Receptors originate from a woman in her forties with acute or convalescent COVID-19. Each CDR3 is given with its conserved first and last residue. The D gene is left open where the match is weak. Size tells how often a clone was seen (once, few, many) or the class of an expanded clone, and some rows leave it out.

J gene | clone size | V gene | D gene | CDR3 protein | CDR3 DNA
TRBJ1-1 | NA | TRBV11-3 | NA | CASSLDGGRAFF | TGTGCCAGCAGCTTAGACGGGGGTCGGGCTTTCTTT
TRBJ1-2 | NA | TRBV5-1 | NA | CASSSQQGDYGYTF | TGCGCCAGCAGCTCGCAACAGGGAGACTATGGCTACACCTTC
TRBJ2-7 | NA | TRBV5-1 | TRBD1 | CASSLRGPEQYF | TGCGCCAGCAGCTTGAGGGGGCCCGAGCAGTACTTC
TRBJ1-3 | NA | TRBV12-3/TRBV12-4 | NA | CASSLWAGNTIYF | TGTGCCAGCAGTCTATGGGCCGGAAACACCATATATTTT
TRBJ1-1 | NA | TRBV28 | NA | CASSLSPPRGNTEAFF | TGTGCCAGCAGTTTATCACCCCCTAGGGGGAATACTGAAGCTTTCTTT
TRBJ1-4 | NA | TRBV30 | TRBD1 | CAWSDRGWSEKLFF | TGTGCCTGGAGCGACAGGGGATGGAGTGAAAAACTGTTTTTT
TRBJ2-1 | once | TRBV6-2/TRBV6-3 | NA | CASSGPTTPLDEQFF | TGTGCCAGCAGCGGGCCGACTACCCCTCTCGATGAGCAGTTCTTC
TRBJ2-7 | NA | TRBV7-8 | NA | CASSLSDGKYEQYF | TGTGCCAGCAGCTTAAGCGACGGGAAATACGAGCAGTACTTC
TRBJ2-1 | NA | TRBV24-1 | TRBD2 | CATSDSSGGGYNEQFF | TGTGCCACCAGTGATTCTAGCGGGGGGGGGTACAATGAGCAGTTCTTC
TRBJ1-2 | few | TRBV10-2 | NA | CASSEWTKGGYTF | TGCGCCAGCAGTGAGTGGACAAAAGGGGGCTACACCTTC
TRBJ2-3 | NA | TRBV7-9 | NA | CASSLGAGTDTQYF | TGTGCCAGCAGCTTAGGAGCGGGCACAGATACGCAGTATTTT
TRBJ2-2 | NA | TRBV4-2 | NA | CASSQTGENTGELFF | TGTGCCAGCAGCCAAACGGGGGAGAACACCGGGGAGCTGTTTTTT
TRBJ1-4 | NA | TRBV7-7 | NA | CASSLSRGEKLFF | TGTGCCAGCAGCTTATCAAGGGGTGAAAAACTGTTTTTT
TRBJ2-2 | NA | TRBV10-3 | TRBD2 | CAISLSGGDTGELFF | TGTGCCATCAGTCTAAGCGGGGGCGACACCGGGGAGCTGTTTTTT
TRBJ1-4 | few | TRBV18 | NA | CASSPPDRSNEKLFF | TGTGCCAGCTCACCACCCGACAGGTCTAATGAAAAACTGTTTTTT
TRBJ1-4 | NA | TRBV7-9 | NA | CASSSGVRSEKLFF | TGTGCCAGCAGCTCGGGGGTGAGGAGTGAAAAACTGTTTTTT
TRBJ2-7 | NA | TRBV10-1 | TRBD1 | CASSRTGSKEQYF | TGCGCCAGCAGTCGGACAGGGTCAAAGGAGCAGTACTTC
TRBJ1-2 | NA | TRBV5-1 | TRBD1 | CASSFGQGGYGYTF | TGCGCCAGCAGCTTCGGACAGGGCGGCTATGGCTACACCTTC
TRBJ2-1 | NA | TRBV27 | TRBD1 | CASSLSQGDEQFF | TGTGCCAGCAGTTTATCGCAGGGGGATGAGCAGTTCTTC
TRBJ2-4 | NA | TRBV7-2 | TRBD2 | CASSFGSGGSGIQYF | TGTGCCAGCAGCTTCGGCAGCGGGGGGTCTGGCATTCAGTACTTC
TRBJ2-7 | NA | TRBV4-1 | NA | CASSQENPGIAYEQYF | TGCGCCAGCAGCCAAGAGAACCCGGGTATCGCCTACGAGCAGTACTTC
TRBJ2-5 | NA | TRBV5-6 | TRBD1 | CASSLPGQGAETQYF | TGTGCCAGCAGCTTGCCGGGACAGGGGGCAGAGACCCAGTACTTC
TRBJ1-3 | NA | TRBV6-5 | NA | CASNADTSSGNTIYF | TGTGCCAGCAATGCGGACACTTCCTCTGGAAACACCATATATTTT
TRBJ2-2 | NA | TRBV2 | NA | CASTVLSTGELFF | TGTGCCAGCACGGTACTCTCTACCGGGGAGCTGTTTTTT
TRBJ2-1 | NA | TRBV5-6 | TRBD1 | CASSPLGQGKDNEQFF | TGTGCCAGCAGCCCACTAGGACAGGGAAAGGACAATGAGCAGTTCTTC
TRBJ1-4 | NA | TRBV4-2 | NA | CASSQSGPAEGGALNQKLFF | TGTGCCAGCAGCCAATCGGGCCCCGCGGAAGGAGGAGCTCTAAATCAAAAACTGTTTTTT
TRBJ2-5 | once | TRBV10-3 | TRBD1 | CAISQGTVPQETQYF | TGTGCCATCAGCCAGGGGACAGTGCCCCAAGAGACCCAGTACTTC
TRBJ1-2 | NA | TRBV7-9 | NA | CASSLGVVNYGYTF | TGTGCCAGCAGCTTGGGCGTGGTAAACTATGGCTACACCTTC
TRBJ2-7 | NA | TRBV11-2 | TRBD1 | CASSFPRTGQGSYEQYF | TGTGCCAGCAGCTTTCCCCGGACGGGACAGGGATCCTACGAGCAGTACTTC
TRBJ2-1 | NA | TRBV5-6 | TRBD2 | CASSLVGGAYNEQFF | TGTGCCAGCAGCTTGGTCGGGGGGGCCTACAATGAGCAGTTCTTC
TRBJ1-2 | NA | TRBV2 | TRBD1 | CASRGDSNYGYTF | TGTGCCAGCAGGGGGGACAGCAACTATGGCTACACCTTC
TRBJ1-6 | NA | TRBV7-8 | NA | CASSSAGQGSTPLHF | TGTGCCAGCAGCTCAGCTGGTCAGGGCTCAACACCCCTCCACTTT
TRBJ1-6 | NA | TRBV18 | NA | CASSPIGGEGSPLHF | TGTGCCAGCTCGCCTATCGGAGGGGAAGGTTCACCCCTCCACTTT
TRBJ1-5 | NA | TRBV15 | NA | CATGSRGQPQHF | TGTGCCACCGGTAGTCGTGGTCAGCCCCAGCATTTT
TRBJ2-2 | few | TRBV2 | TRBD2 | CASSVWGGGTGELFF | TGTGCCAGCAGTGTTTGGGGGGGAGGCACCGGGGAGCTGTTTTTT
TRBJ1-6 | few | TRBV6-1 | TRBD1 | CASSERTGSLSLHF | TGTGCCAGCAGTGAGAGGACAGGATCTCTATCCCTCCACTTT
TRBJ1-1 | once | TRBV7-9 | TRBD1 | CASSRGTGGTEAFF | TGTGCCAGCAGCCGGGGGACAGGGGGCACTGAAGCTTTCTTT
TRBJ1-2 | NA | TRBV19 | TRBD1 | CASSRDRGVTNYGYTF | TGTGCCAGTAGCCGGGACAGGGGTGTTACTAACTATGGCTACACCTTC
TRBJ2-1 | NA | TRBV7-2 | TRBD2 | CASTRSHQRGTEQFF | TGTGCCAGCACAAGAAGTCACCAGCGGGGGACTGAGCAGTTCTTC
TRBJ2-7 | NA | TRBV24-1 | TRBD2 | CATSAPGGASDEQYF | TGTGCCACCAGTGCCCCGGGGGGGGCGTCCGACGAGCAGTACTTC
TRBJ1-2 | NA | TRBV27 | NA | CAVHGGGGYTF | TGTGCCGTGCATGGGGGAGGTGGCTACACCTTC